In its sample, the clone carrying this TCR beta chain was seen a few times. This specimen comes from a study of blood T cell repertoires in COVID-19. Study background: Material from acute and convalescent COVID-19 was sourced from the United States, Italy and Spain. The cDNA or gDNA used as material had been derived from T cells, B-cell-depleted T cells, or PBMCs.

Per the study methods: Nucleated cell counts were estimated from reference gene primer amplification. TCRdb's copy holds only in-frame clones and misses some; the assay was immunoSEQ multiplex PCR. V, J and clone size are those of that table, while D and trimming were read from the DNA. The sample contains roughly 140,000 clones, around 80% of which appear only once. The J segment lost 7 bases and the V segment lost 6 bases, leaving 5 bases of the junction unmatched. Germline assignment: CDR1 LNHDA and CDR2 SQIVND (reference sequence). CDR3 size: 14 residues. The V gene is TRBV19, the J gene TRBJ2-3; TRBD2 matches 12 bases. The sample consisted of peripheral blood. The sequence was collected from a man between 70 and 80 years old who had recovered from COVID-19. The CDR3 DNA reads as TGTGCCAGTAGAAGACTAGCGGGAGAATATACGCAGTATTTT. Residues: CASRRLAGEYTQYF.